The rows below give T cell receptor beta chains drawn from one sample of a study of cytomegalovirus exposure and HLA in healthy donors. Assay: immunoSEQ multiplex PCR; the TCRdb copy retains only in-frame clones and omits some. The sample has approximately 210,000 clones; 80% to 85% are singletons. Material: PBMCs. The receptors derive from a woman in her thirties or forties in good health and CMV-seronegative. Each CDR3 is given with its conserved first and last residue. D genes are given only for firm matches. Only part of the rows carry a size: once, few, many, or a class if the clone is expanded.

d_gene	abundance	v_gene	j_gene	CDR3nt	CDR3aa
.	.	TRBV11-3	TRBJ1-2	TGTGCCAGCAGCTTAGAATCTACTAACTATGGCTACACCTTC	CASSLESTNYGYTF
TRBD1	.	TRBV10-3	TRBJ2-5	TGTGCCATCAGTGATGGACAGGGTCAGCGCCAGTACTTC	CAISDGQGQRQYF
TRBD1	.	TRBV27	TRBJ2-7	TGTGCCAGCAGGAGACAGGGGGGGGACTCCTACGAGCAGTACTTC	CASRRQGGDSYEQYF
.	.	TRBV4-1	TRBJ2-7	TGCGCCAGCAGCCAAGTATTTCCGGGGGCGGGGGTCTACGAGCAGTACTTC	CASSQVFPGAGVYEQYF
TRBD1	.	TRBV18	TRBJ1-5	TGTGCCAGCTCAACAGGGACAGCCCGTCAGCCCCAGCATTTT	CASSTGTARQPQHF
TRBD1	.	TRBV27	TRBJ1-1	TGTGCCAGCAGTTTAGCACAGGGGCCTTACACTGAAGCTTTCTTT	CASSLAQGPYTEAFF
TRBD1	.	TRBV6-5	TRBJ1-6	TGTGCCAGCAGTTTGGACAGGGGATCCTATAATTCACCCCTCCACTTT	CASSLDRGSYNSPLHF
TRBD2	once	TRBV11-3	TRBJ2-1	TGTGCCAGCAGCTCGGGGGAGGGTAGTGAGCAGTTCTTC	CASSSGEGSEQFF
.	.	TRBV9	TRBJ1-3	TGTGCCAGCAGCGTTCGCGGGACCGCGGGAAACACCATATATTTT	CASSVRGTAGNTIYF
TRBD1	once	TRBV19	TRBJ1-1	TGTGCCAGTAGTTCCCGACAGGGGTGGCAAAACACTGAAGCTTTCTTT	CASSSRQGWQNTEAFF
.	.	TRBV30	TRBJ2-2	TGTGCCTGGGGTGCCCAGGGGCCCGGGGAGCTGTTTTTT	CAWGAQGPGELFF
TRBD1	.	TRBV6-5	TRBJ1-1	TGTGCCAGCAGTTCGGACAGGGTTGACACTGAAGCTTTCTTT	CASSSDRVDTEAFF
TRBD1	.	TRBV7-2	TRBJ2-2	TGTGCCAGCAGCTTTATAGGGGGCCACACCGGGGAGCTGTTTTTT	CASSFIGGHTGELFF
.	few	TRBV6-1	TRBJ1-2	TGTGCCAGCAGTTATAACTATGGCTACACCTTC	CASSYNYGYTF
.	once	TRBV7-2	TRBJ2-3	TGTGCCAGCAGCTTCGGGCTAGCCTCAGATACGCAGTATTTT	CASSFGLASDTQYF
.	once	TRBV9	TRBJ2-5	TGTGCCAGCAGCTCTCGAAGGGGCTCGGAGACCCAGTACTTC	CASSSRRGSETQYF